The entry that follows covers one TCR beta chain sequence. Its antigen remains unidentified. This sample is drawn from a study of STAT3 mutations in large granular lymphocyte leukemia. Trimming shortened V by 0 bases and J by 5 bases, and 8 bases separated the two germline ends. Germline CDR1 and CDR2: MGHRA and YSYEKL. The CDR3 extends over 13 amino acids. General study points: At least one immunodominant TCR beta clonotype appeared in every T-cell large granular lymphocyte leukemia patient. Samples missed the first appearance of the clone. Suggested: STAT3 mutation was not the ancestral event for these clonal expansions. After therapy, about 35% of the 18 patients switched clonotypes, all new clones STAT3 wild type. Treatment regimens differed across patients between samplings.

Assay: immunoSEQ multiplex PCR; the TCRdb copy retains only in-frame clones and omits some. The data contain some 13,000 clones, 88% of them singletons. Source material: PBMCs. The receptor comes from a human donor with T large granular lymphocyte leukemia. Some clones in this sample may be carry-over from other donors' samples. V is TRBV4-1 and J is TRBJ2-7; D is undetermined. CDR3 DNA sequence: TGCGCCAGCAGCCAAGATGGGCGGAACGAGCAGTACTTC. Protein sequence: CASSQDGRNEQYF.